This T cell receptor beta chain was found in a study of blood T cell repertoires in COVID-19. The assay was immunoSEQ multiplex PCR, and TCRdb's table has in-frame clones only and misses some. Among tens of thousands of clones, more than 85% were seen once, and the ten largest hold approximately 12%. Trimming at V came to 5 bases and at J to 0 bases, leaving 6 bases not matched to a gene. Germline CDR1 is SNHLY and CDR2 is FYNNEI. CDR3 length: 16 residues. The TCR was taken from a human donor in a cohort sampled during active COVID-19. Sequenced input: peripheral blood. The chain uses TRBV2 and TRBJ2-2, with 7 bases fitting TRBD2. The CDR3, as DNA: TGTGCCAGCAGTTCCACTAGCGCAACGAACACCGGGGAGCTGTTTTTT. Translated: CASSSTSATNTGELFF.